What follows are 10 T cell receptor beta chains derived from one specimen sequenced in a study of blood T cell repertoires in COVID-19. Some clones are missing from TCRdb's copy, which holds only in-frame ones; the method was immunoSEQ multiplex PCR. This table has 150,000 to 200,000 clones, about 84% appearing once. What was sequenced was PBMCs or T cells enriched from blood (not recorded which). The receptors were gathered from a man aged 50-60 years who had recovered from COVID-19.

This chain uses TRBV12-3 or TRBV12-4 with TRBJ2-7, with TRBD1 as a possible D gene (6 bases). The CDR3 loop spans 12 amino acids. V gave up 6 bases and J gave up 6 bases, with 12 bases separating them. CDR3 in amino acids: CASRTRGREQYF. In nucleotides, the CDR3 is TGTGCCAGCAGGACCAGGGGCCGCGAGCAGTACTTC.

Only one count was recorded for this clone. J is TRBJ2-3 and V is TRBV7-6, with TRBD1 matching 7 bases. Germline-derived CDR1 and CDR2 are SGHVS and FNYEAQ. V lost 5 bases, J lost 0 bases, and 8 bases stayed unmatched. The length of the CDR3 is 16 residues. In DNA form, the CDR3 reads TGTGCCAGCAGCGGTCGACAGGGCGGGAGCACAGATACGCAGTATTTT. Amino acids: CASSGRQGGSTDTQYF.

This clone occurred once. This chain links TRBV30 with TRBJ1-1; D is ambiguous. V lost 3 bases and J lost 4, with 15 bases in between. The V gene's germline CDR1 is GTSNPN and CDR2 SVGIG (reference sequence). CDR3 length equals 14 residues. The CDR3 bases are TGTGCCTGGAGCCCAACAGCGGTGAGCACTGAAGCTTTCTTT. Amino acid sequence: CAWSPTAVSTEAFF.

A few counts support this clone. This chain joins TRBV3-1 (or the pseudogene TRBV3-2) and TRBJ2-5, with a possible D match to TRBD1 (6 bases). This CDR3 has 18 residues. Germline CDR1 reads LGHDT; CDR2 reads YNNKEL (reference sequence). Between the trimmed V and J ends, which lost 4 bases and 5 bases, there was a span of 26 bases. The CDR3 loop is CASSLLQPLKGVLETQYF. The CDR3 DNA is TGTGCCAGCAGCCTCCTACAGCCCCTGAAGGGGGTTTTGGAGACCCAGTACTTC.

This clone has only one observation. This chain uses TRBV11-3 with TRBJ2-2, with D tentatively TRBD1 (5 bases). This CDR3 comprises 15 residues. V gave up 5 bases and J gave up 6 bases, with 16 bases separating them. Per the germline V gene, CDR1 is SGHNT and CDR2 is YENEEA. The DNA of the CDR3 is TGTGCCAGCAGCGTTAGGGGTTGGGTGGCCGGGGAGCTGTTTTTT. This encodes CASSVRGWVAGELFF.

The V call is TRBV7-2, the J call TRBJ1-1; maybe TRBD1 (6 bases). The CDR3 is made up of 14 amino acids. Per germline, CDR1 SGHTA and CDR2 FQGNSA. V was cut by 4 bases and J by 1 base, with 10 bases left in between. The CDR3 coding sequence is TGTGCCAGCAGCTCAGGGGCCGGGAACACTGAAGCTTTCTTT. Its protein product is CASSSGAGNTEAFF.

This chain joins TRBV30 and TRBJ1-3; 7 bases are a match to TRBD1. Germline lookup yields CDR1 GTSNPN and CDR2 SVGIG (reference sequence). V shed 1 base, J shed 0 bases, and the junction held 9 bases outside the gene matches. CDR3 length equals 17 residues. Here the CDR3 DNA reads TGTGCCTGGAGTGACCGACAGGGTCTGTCCTCTGGAAACACCATATATTTT. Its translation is CAWSDRQGLSSGNTIYF.

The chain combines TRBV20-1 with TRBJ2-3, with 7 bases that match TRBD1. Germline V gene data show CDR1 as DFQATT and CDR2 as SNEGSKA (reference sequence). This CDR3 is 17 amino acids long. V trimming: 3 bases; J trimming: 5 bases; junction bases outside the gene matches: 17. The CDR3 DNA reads TGCAGTGCTAGTTTTTATACAGGGGCTGGGACGGGAGATACGCAGTATTTT. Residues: CSASFYTGAGTGDTQYF.

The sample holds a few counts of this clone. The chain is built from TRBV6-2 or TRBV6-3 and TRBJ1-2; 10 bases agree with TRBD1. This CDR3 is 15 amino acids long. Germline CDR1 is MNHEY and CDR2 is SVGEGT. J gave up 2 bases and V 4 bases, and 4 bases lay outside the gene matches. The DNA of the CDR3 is TGTGCCAGCAGTTTCCCGGGACAGGGGAACTATGGCTACACCTTC. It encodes CASSFPGQGNYGYTF.

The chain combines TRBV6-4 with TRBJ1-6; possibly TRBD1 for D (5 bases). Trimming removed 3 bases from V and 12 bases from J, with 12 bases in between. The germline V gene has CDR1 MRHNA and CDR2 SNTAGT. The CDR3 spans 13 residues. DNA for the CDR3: TGTGCCAGCAGTGAGTCTGGGGCTCGACCCCTCCACTTT. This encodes CASSESGARPLHF.